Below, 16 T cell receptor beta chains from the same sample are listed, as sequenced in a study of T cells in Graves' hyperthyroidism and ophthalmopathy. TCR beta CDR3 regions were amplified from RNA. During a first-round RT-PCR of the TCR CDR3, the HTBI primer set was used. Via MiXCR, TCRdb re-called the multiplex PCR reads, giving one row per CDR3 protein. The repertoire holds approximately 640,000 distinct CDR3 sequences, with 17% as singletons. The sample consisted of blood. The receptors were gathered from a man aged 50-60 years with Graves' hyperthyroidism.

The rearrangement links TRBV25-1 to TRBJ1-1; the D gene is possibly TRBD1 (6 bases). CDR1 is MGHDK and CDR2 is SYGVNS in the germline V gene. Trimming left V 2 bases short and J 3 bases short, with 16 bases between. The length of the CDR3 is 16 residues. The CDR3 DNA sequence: TGTGCCAGCAGTGAAGGTCAGGGGAAGAGGGACACTGAAGCTTTCTTT. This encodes CASSEGQGKRDTEAFF.

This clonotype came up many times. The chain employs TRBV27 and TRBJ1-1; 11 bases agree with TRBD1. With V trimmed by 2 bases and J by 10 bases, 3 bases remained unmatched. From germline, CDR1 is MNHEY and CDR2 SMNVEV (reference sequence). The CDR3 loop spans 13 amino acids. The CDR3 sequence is CASSLGTGGTAFF. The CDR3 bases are TGTGCCAGCAGTTTAGGGACAGGGGGTACAGCTTTCTTT.

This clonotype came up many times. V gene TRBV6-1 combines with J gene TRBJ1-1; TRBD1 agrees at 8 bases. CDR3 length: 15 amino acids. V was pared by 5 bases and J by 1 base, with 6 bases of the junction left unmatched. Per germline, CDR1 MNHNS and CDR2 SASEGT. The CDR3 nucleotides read TGTGCCAGCAGTTTACAGGGGGGATCGAACACTGAAGCTTTCTTT. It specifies CASSLQGGSNTEAFF.

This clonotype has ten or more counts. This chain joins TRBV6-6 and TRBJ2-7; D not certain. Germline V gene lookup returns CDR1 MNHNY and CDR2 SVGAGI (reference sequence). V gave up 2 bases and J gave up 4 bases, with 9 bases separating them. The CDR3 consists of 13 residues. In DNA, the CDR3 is TGTGCCAGCAGTTACGGGGTAGGGTACGAGCAGTACTTC. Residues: CASSYGVGYEQYF.

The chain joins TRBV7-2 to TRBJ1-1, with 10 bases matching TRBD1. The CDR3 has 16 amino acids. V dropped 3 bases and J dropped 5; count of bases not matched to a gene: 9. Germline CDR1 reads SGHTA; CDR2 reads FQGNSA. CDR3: CASSFGTGVLETEAFF. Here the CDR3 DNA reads TGTGCCAGCAGCTTCGGGACAGGGGTCTTAGAGACTGAAGCTTTCTTT.

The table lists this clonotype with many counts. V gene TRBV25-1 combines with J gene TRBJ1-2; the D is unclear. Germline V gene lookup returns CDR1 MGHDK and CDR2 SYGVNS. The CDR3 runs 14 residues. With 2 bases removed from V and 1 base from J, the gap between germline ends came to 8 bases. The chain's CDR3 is CASSEAGFNYGYTF. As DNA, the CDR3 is TGTGCCAGCAGTGAAGCAGGCTTTAACTATGGCTACACCTTC.

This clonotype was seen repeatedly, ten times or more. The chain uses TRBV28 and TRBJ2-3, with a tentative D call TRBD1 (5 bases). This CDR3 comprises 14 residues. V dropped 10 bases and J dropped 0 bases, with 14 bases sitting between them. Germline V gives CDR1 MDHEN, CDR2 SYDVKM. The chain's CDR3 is CAIRKGSSTDTQYF. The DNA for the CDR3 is TGTGCCATCCGGAAGGGGTCTAGCACAGATACGCAGTATTTT.

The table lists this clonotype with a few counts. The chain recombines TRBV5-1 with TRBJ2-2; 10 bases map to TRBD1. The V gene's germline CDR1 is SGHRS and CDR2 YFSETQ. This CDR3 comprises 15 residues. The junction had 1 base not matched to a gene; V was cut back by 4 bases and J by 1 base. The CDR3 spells CASSGQGGNTGELFF. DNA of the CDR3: TGCGCCAGCAGCGGACAGGGGGGGAACACCGGGGAGCTGTTTTTT.

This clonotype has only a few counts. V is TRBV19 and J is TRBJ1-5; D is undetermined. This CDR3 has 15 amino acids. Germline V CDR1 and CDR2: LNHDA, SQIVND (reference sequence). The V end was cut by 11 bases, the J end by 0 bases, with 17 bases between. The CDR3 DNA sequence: TGTGCCGCGAGAGGGAGTCTCTTTAGCAATCAGCCCCAGCATTTT. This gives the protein CAARGSLFSNQPQHF.

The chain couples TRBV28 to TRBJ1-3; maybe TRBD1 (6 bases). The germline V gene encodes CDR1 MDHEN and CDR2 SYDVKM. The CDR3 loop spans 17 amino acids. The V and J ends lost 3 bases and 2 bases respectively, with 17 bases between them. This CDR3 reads CASSFRGTGSPGNTIYF. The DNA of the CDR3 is TGTGCCAGCAGTTTTAGGGGAACAGGGAGTCCTGGAAACACCATATATTTT.

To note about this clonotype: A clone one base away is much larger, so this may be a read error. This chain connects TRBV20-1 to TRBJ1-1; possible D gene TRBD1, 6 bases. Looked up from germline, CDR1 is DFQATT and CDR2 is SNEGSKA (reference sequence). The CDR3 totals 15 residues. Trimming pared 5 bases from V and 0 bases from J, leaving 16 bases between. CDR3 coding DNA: TGCAGTGCTTTACCGGGACACGGATTGAACACTGAAGCTTTCTTT. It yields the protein CSALPGHGLNTEAFF.

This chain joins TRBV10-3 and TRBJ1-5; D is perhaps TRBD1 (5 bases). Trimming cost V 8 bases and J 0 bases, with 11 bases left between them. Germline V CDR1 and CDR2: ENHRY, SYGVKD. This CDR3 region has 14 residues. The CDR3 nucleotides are TGTGCCATCTGGGGCGGCCATAGCAATCAGCCCCAGCATTTT. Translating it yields CAIWGGHSNQPQHF.

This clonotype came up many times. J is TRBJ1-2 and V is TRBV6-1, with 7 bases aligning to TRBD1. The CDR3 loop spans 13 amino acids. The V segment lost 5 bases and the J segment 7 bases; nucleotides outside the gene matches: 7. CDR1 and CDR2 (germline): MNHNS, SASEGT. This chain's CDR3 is CASSNTGDGGYTF. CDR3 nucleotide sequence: TGTGCCAGCAGTAACACAGGGGACGGTGGCTACACCTTC.

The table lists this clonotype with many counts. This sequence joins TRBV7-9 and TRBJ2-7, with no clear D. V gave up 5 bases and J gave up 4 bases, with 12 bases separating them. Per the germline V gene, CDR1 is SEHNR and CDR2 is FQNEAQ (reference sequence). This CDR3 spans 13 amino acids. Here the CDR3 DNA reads TGTGCCAGCAGCCCACCAGCAGGATACGAGCAGTACTTC. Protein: CASSPPAGYEQYF.

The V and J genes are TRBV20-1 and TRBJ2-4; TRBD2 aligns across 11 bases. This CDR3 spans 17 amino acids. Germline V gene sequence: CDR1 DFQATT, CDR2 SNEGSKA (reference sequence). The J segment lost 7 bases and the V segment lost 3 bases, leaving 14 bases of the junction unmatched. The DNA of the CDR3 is TGCAGTGCTAGTCCCCCGGAACTAGCGGGAGTTCTCAACATTCAGTACTTC. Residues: CSASPPELAGVLNIQYF.

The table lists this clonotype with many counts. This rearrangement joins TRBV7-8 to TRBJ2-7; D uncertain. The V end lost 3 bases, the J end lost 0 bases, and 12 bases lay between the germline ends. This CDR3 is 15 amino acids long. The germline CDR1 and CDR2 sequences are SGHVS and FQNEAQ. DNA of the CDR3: TGTGCCAGCAGCTTCACTGCTACCAGCTCCTACGAGCAGTACTTC. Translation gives CASSFTATSSYEQYF.